The clone carrying this T cell receptor beta chain was detected once. RNA, at roughly 0.45 to 1 ug, was reverse transcribed with random hexamers. A multiplex approach, immunoSEQ multiplex PCR, amplified TCR beta CDR3 across 54 Vbeta and 13 Jbeta. Each CDR3 protein is one row after TCRdb ran MiXCR on the immunoSEQ multiplex PCR reads. Of 150,000 to 190,000 distinct CDR3 sequences in the sample, around 95% were seen once. V was pared by 10 bases and J by 7 bases, with 17 bases between. The CDR3 is 13 residues long. Germline values: CDR1 MNHEY, CDR2 SMNVEV (reference sequence). These data originate in a study of CD8 T cells in Susac syndrome.

The chain has TRBV27 and TRBJ2-1, with D perhaps TRBD1 or TRBD2 (6 bases each). The sequence came from a human donor with multiple sclerosis. Sequenced: CD8+ T cells from PBMCs. The chain's CDR3 is CATRRGVRNEQFF. The CDR3 nucleotides read TGTGCCACCCGTAGGGGGGTCAGGAATGAGCAGTTCTTC.